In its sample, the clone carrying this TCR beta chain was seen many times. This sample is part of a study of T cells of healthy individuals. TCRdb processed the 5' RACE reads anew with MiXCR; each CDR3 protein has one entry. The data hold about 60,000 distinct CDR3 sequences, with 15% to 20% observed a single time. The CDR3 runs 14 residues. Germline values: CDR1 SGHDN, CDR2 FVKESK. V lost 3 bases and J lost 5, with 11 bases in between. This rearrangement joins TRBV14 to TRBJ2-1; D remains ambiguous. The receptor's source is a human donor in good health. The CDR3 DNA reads TGTGCCAGCAGCCAGCTCCTCCTCAACAATGAGCAGTTCTTC. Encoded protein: CASSQLLLNNEQFF.